This is a list of T cell receptor beta chains from one sample in a study of identical twins. TCRdb itself ran the 5' RACE reads through MiXCR, one entry per CDR3 protein. The sample has about 150,000 distinct CDR3 sequences; 3.5% are singletons. Material for sequencing was memory T cells sorted from blood. The receptors come from a man aged 18 to 30 in good health. Both conserved end residues are part of each CDR3. The D gene is left open where the match is weak. The size of a clone is reported for some rows only, either as once, few or many, or as a class for expanded clones.

>NA|few|TRBV12-3/TRBV12-4|TRBJ2-1
CASSGQIYNEQFF
TGTGCCAGCAGTGGACAGATCTACAATGAGCAGTTCTTC
>NA|many|TRBV12-3/TRBV12-4|TRBJ2-1
CASSLVGAGYNEQFF
TGTGCCAGCAGTTTAGTGGGAGCGGGCTACAATGAGCAGTTCTTC
>NA|many|TRBV6-5|TRBJ1-6
CASSYDPGGSPLHF
TGTGCCAGCAGTTACGATCCTGGGGGTTCACCCCTCCACTTT
>TRBD1|many|TRBV5-1|TRBJ2-1
CASSPDRGGHNEQFF
TGCGCCAGCAGCCCGGACAGGGGAGGCCACAATGAGCAGTTCTTC
>NA|many|TRBV7-2|TRBJ2-2
CASRDANTGELFF
TGTGCCAGCAGGGATGCGAACACCGGGGAGCTGTTTTTT
>NA|many|TRBV12-3/TRBV12-4|TRBJ1-6
CASRLGRGLPLHF
TGTGCCAGCAGACTAGGACGGGGCTTACCCCTCCACTTT
>NA|many|TRBV25-1|TRBJ2-6
CASSEVGLGANVLTF
TGTGCCAGCAGTGAAGTGGGTTTAGGCGCCAACGTCCTGACTTTC
>NA|many|TRBV25-1|TRBJ2-1
CASSKGRSIYNEQFF
TGTGCCAGCTCCAAGGGGCGGTCAATTTACAATGAGCAGTTCTTC
>NA|many|TRBV12-3/TRBV12-4|TRBJ1-2
CASRHDRPVGGYTF
TGTGCCAGCAGGCACGACAGGCCGGTGGGGGGCTACACCTTC
>TRBD2|many|TRBV12-3/TRBV12-4|TRBJ2-2
CASKWLAGVTGELFF
TGTGCCAGCAAGTGGCTAGCGGGAGTTACCGGGGAGCTGTTTTTT
>TRBD2|many|TRBV4-1|TRBJ2-3
CASSQEVGLAADTQYF
TGCGCCAGCAGCCAAGAAGTCGGACTAGCGGCGGATACGCAGTATTTT
>NA|few|TRBV7-2|TRBJ2-1
CASSLEGYVSEQFF
TGTGCCAGCAGCCTGGAAGGGTACGTCTCTGAGCAGTTCTTC
>TRBD1|NA|TRBV29-1|TRBJ2-3
CSVVQGALTDTQYF
TGCAGCGTTGTGCAGGGGGCGTTAACAGATACGCAGTATTTT
>NA|many|TRBV7-9|TRBJ2-7
CASSLAGGVYEQYF
TGTGCCAGCAGCTTAGCCGGAGGGGTGTACGAGCAGTACTTC
>NA|NA|TRBV19|TRBJ1-2
CASSPRHYGYTF
TGTGCCAGTAGTCCTAGACACTATGGCTACACCTTC
>NA|many|TRBV11-1|TRBJ2-3
CASSLKVALARSSTDTQYF
TGTGCCAGCAGCTTAAAAGTAGCCCTAGCGAGGTCTAGCACAGATACGCAGTATTTT
>NA|many|TRBV20-1|TRBJ2-5
CSASSWGGETQYF
TGCAGTGCTTCCTCTTGGGGTGGGGAGACCCAGTACTTC
>NA|many|TRBV28|TRBJ2-1
CASSFHRGYLDQFF
TGTGCCAGCAGTTTTCATCGCGGATACTTAGACCAGTTCTTC
>NA|many|TRBV5-1|TRBJ2-2
CASSLVPQGSTGELFF
TGCGCCAGCAGCTTGGTTCCCCAGGGTAGCACCGGGGAGCTGTTTTTT
>NA|many|TRBV14|TRBJ2-3
CASSQARGTDTQYF
TGTGCCAGCAGCCAAGCGCGAGGGACAGATACGCAGTATTTT
>NA|many|TRBV20-1|TRBJ2-2
CSAKNPTLDTGELFF
TGCAGTGCTAAGAACCCAACGTTGGACACCGGGGAGCTGTTTTTT
>TRBD1|many|TRBV11-2|TRBJ2-2
CASSLTGNGELFF
TGTGCCAGCAGCTTGACAGGGAACGGGGAGCTGTTTTTT
>NA|many|TRBV11-2|TRBJ1-1
CASSSGIANTEAFF
TGTGCCAGCAGCTCTGGGATCGCGAACACTGAAGCTTTCTTT
>NA|many|TRBV12-3/TRBV12-4|TRBJ2-3
CASSPSGTSTDTQYF
TGTGCCAGCAGCCCCAGCGGAACTAGCACAGATACGCAGTATTTT
>TRBD2|many|TRBV5-1|TRBJ2-1
CASSLVLAGNEQFF
TGCGCCAGCAGCTTGGTTTTAGCGGGGAATGAGCAGTTCTTC
>NA|many|TRBV4-3|TRBJ2-7
CASSQDMGKAYEQYF
TGCGCCAGCAGCCAAGATATGGGCAAGGCCTACGAGCAGTACTTC
>NA|many|TRBV9|TRBJ2-2
CASSLGHNTGELFF
TGTGCCAGCAGCCTAGGACACAACACCGGGGAGCTGTTTTTT
>NA|NA|TRBV5-1|TRBJ2-1
CASSKSDEQFF
TGCGCCAGCAGCAAGAGCGATGAGCAGTTCTTC
>NA|many|TRBV7-2|TRBJ2-5
CASSLGAGLETQYF
TGTGCCAGCAGCTTGGGGGCAGGGTTAGAGACCCAGTACTTC
>NA|many|TRBV4-1|TRBJ1-1
CASSQDHFNTEAFF
TGCGCCAGCAGCCAAGACCACTTCAACACTGAAGCTTTCTTT
>NA|many|TRBV29-1|TRBJ1-3
CSVERGNTIYF
TGCAGCGTTGAACGGGGTAACACCATATATTTT
>NA|many|TRBV11-2|TRBJ2-1
CASSLRGVGTYNEQFF
TGTGCCAGCAGCTTAAGGGGGGTGGGGACTTACAATGAGCAGTTCTTC
>NA|many|TRBV5-1|TRBJ2-7
CASSLLSPGTSQIYEQYF
TGCGCCAGCAGCTTGTTATCGCCCGGGACTTCACAGATCTACGAGCAGTACTTC
>NA|many|TRBV20-1|TRBJ2-7
CSASGSSYEQYF
TGCAGTGCTAGCGGGAGCTCCTACGAGCAGTACTTC
>NA|many|TRBV15|TRBJ1-1
CATSRDSEDPSFF
TGTGCCACCAGCAGAGATTCGGAGGACCCTTCTTTCTTT
>TRBD1|many|TRBV11-2|TRBJ1-4
CASSKREGAEKLFF
TGTGCCAGCAGCAAACGGGAGGGGGCGGAAAAACTGTTTTTT
>TRBD2|many|TRBV3-1|TRBJ2-1
CASSQDSGLAGEGEQFF
TGTGCCAGCAGCCAAGACTCGGGACTAGCGGGAGAAGGGGAGCAGTTCTTC
>NA|many|TRBV29-1|TRBJ1-1
CSVVVRGENTEAFF
TGCAGCGTTGTAGTCAGGGGAGAGAACACTGAAGCTTTCTTT
>NA|few|TRBV12-5|TRBJ2-5
CASGPPRPRGETQYF
TGTGCTAGTGGTCCCCCGCGACCGAGAGGAGAGACCCAGTACTTC
>NA|NA|TRBV28|TRBJ2-2
CASSLPTGELFF
TGTGCCAGCAGTTTGCCTACCGGGGAGCTGTTTTTT
>TRBD1|many|TRBV10-1|TRBJ1-1
CASSGDDRDPEGAEAFF
TGCGCCAGCAGTGGGGATGACAGGGACCCGGAGGGGGCTGAAGCTTTCTTT
>TRBD1|many|TRBV15|TRBJ2-5
CATSSGWGQEQETQYF
TGTGCCACCAGCAGCGGTTGGGGACAGGAACAAGAGACCCAGTACTTC
>TRBD1|many|TRBV11-2|TRBJ2-1
CASSLGDRPYNEQFF
TGTGCCAGCAGCTTAGGGGACAGACCCTACAATGAGCAGTTCTTC